The sequence of this T cell receptor (beta chain) was determined in a study of cytomegalovirus exposure and HLA in healthy donors. PCR employed 60 Vbeta and 13 Jbeta primers. Libraries were prepared by immunoSEQ multiplex PCR; TCRdb keeps only in-frame clonotypes and omits some of them. The sample has 130,000 or so clones, around 70% seen once. This clone is medium-sized (0.01 to 0.1%). V was clipped by 2 bases and J by 3 bases, with 20 bases between them. Germline assignment: CDR1 SGHTA and CDR2 FQGNSA. The CDR3 is 18 residues long. This clonotype was sampled from a man aged 30 to 39 in good health and CMV-seronegative. Specimen: PBMCs. This sequence joins TRBV7-2 and TRBJ1-5; TRBD1 is a possible D gene (6 bases). In nucleotides, the CDR3 is TGTGCCAGCAGCTTAAGGAGCATTACGGACAGAGCCAATCAGCCCCAGCATTTT. Protein sequence: CASSLRSITDRANQPQHF.